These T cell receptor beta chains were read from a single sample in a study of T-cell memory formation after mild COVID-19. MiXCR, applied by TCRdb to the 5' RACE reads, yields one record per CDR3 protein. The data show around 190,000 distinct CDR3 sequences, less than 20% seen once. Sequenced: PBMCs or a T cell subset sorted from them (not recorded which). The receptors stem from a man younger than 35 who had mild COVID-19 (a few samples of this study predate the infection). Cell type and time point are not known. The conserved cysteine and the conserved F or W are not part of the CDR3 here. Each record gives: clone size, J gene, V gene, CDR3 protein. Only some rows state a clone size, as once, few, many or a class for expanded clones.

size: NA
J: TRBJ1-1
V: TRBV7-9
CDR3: ASPGVGEDTEAF

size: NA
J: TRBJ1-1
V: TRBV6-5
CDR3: ASSPAGRENTEAF

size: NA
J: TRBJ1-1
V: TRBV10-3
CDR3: AISDSGTASSFMPF

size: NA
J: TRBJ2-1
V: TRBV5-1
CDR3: ASSLGRSSYNEQF

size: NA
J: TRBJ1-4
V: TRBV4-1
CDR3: ASSPSSRGTSTNEKLF

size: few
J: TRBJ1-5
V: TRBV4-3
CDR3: ASSQDIGQGQPQH

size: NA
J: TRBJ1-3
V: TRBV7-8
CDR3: ASSLGPGALNTIY

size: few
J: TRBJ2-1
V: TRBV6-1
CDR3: ASRTLGQPNEQF

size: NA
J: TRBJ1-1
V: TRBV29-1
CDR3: SVEGQTNTEAF

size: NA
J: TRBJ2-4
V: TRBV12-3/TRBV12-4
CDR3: ASRPFSVNIQY

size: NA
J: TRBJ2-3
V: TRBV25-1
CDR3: ASSSGGWPDTQY

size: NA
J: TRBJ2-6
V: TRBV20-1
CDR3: SALLQGPGSGANVLT

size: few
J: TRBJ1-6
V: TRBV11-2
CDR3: ASSLGSRGSYNSPLH

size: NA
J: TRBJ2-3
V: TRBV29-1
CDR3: SGSVVSSTDTQY

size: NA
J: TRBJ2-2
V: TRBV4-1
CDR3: ASSQDAETSDTGELF

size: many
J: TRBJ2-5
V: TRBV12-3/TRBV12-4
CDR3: ASSLGTRETQY

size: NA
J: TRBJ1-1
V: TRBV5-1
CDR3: ASSLVGDQNTEAF

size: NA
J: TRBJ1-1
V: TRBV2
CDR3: ASRQEITDVGAF

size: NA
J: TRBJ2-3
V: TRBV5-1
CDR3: ASRWADTQY

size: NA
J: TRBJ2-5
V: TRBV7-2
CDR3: ASSLGGQEETQY

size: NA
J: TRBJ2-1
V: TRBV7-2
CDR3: ASSLVLAAYNEQF

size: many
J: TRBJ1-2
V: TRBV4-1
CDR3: ASSQVSGLGGYT

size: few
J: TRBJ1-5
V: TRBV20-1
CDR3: SARGAPTSNQPQH

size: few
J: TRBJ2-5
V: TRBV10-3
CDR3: AIRGLAGGQETQY

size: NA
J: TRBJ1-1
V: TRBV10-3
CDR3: ATWGGQGRNTEAF

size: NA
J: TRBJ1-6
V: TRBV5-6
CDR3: ASSSYGSPLH

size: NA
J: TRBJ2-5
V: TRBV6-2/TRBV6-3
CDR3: ASRGVWETQY

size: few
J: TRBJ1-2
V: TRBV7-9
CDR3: ASSFDGQGSGGYT

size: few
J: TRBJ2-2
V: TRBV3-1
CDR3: ASRVLSNTGELF

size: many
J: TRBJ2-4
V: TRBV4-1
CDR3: ASSQVRWEAAKNIQY

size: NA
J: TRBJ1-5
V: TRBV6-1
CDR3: ARRQGTWSSPQH

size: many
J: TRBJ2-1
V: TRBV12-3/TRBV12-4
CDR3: ASRRQTQQF

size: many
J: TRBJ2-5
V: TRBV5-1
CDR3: ASSGGLAGETQY

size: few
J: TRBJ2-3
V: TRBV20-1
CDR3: SATLTSGVWRDTQY

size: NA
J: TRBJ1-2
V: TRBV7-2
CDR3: ASRPQGAYGYT

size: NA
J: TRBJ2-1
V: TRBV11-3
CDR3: ASSLVLFGTGWQF

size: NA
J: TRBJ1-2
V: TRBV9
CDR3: ASSTRTGGGDGYT

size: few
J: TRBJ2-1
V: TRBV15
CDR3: ATSAGAVPSGEQF

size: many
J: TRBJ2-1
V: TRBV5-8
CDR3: ASSLRGGLGEQF

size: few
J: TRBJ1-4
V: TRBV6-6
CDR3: ASSYPGQGGVGKLF

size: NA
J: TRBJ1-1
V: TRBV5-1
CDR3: ASSLDQENTEAF

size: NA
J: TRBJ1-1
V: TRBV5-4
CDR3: ASSSRRGGNTEAF

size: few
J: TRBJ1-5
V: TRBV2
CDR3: ASGRDSRNQPQH

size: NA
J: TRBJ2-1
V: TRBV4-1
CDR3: ASSQDRSAGKHEQF

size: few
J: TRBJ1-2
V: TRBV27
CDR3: ASSLNGQGAFFGYT

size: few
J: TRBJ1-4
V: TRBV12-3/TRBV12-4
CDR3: ASTPGQGVEKLF

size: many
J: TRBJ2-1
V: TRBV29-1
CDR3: SVDSDGGNEQF

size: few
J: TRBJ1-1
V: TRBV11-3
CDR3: ASSLDGVGTEAF

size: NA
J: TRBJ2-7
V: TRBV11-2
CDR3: ASSQTGLEQY

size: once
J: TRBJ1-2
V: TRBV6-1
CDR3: ASSEAGYGYT

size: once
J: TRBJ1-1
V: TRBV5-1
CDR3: ASSFRARNTEAF

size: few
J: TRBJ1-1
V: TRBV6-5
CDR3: ASSWGQGGNAF

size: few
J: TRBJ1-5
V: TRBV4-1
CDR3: ASSPGGHYNQPQH

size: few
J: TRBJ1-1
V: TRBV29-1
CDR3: SVKAGDEAF

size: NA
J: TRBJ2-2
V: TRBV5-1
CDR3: ASSLGRGDGELF

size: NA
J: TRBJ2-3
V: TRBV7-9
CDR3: ASSFGHPTDTQY